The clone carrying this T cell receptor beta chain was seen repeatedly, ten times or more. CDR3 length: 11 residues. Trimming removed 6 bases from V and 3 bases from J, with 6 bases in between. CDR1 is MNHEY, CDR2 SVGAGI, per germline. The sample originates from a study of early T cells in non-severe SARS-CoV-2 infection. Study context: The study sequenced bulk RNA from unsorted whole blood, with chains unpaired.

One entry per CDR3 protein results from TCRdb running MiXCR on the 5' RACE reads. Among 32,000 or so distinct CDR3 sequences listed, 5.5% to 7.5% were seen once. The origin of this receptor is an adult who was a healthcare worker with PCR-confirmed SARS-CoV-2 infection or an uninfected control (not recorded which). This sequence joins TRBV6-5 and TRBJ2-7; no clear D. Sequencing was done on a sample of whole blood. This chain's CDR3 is CASSYLYEQYF. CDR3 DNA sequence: TGTGCCAGCAGCTACCTCTACGAGCAGTACTTC.